The 19 T cell receptor beta chains given below trace back to one sample, sequenced in a study of brain T cells in children with intractable seizures. TCRdb's table, derived via immunoSEQ multiplex PCR, lists solely in-frame clones and lacks some. This sample has about 7,400 clones; nearly 75% occur once, and the top ten carry approximately 9.5%. Surgery cases with the highest brain T cell transcript signatures were chosen for sequencing. Specimen: resected brain tissue, collected at surgery. These receptors were obtained from a boy younger than two with tuberous sclerosis and intractable seizures.

This rearrangement joins TRBV13 to TRBJ2-2; perhaps TRBD2 as D (6 bases). Germline loops: CDR1 PRHDT, CDR2 FYEKMQ (reference sequence). V lost 4 bases, J lost 5 bases, and 17 bases lay in between. This CDR3 is 16 amino acids long. The CDR3, as DNA: TGTGCCAGCAGCTCCAGGCAGGGAGGATGGACCGGGGAGCTGTTTTTT. It translates to CASSSRQGGWTGELFF.

CDR3 in amino acids: CATLELYGYTF. The CDR3 DNA reads as TGTGCCACTCTAGAGCTCTATGGCTACACCTTC. V is TRBV6-1 and J is TRBJ1-2, with D unresolved. Trimming shortened V by 10 bases and J by 4 bases, and 10 bases separated the two germline ends. Germline values: CDR1 MNHNS, CDR2 SASEGT. CDR3 length: 11 amino acids.

The chain joins TRBV11-3 to TRBJ2-7, with 8 positions matching TRBD2. CDR1 is SGHNT and CDR2 is YENEEA in the germline V gene. V lost 1 base, J lost 0 bases, and 11 bases stayed unmatched. The CDR3 totals 18 residues. CDR3 coding DNA: TGTGCCAGCAGCTTAGGAGGGCTAGCGGGTTTGAGCTCCTACGAGCAGTACTTC. Translating gives CASSLGGLAGLSSYEQYF.

V and J are TRBV2 and TRBJ2-6, with D perhaps TRBD1 (5 bases). Germline V lookup: CDR1 SNHLY, CDR2 FYNNEI. CDR3 length: 13 residues. The chain's CDR3 is CAEQGSGANVLTF. Written as DNA, the CDR3 is TGTGCGGAGCAGGGCTCTGGGGCCAACGTCCTGACTTTC.

The chain couples TRBV28 to TRBJ2-2; 9 positions match TRBD1. CDR3 length: 15 residues. J was trimmed by 6 bases and V by 3 bases; bases with no gene match: 5. Germline assignment: CDR1 MDHEN and CDR2 SYDVKM. CDR3 sequence reads: CASSFMRQGAGELFF. In DNA form, the CDR3 reads TGTGCCAGCAGTTTCATGAGACAGGGGGCCGGGGAGCTGTTTTTT.

The chain carries TRBV7-8 and TRBJ1-5, with D maybe TRBD1 (5 bases). The CDR3 runs to 15 residues. V lost 5 bases, J lost 0 bases, and 11 bases lay in between. The germline CDR1 and CDR2 sequences are SGHVS and FQNEAQ. CDR3 DNA sequence: TGTGCCAGCAGCAATGCAGGGAATAGCAATCAGCCCCAGCATTTT. It encodes CASSNAGNSNQPQHF.

This clone is judged medium-sized. The chain links TRBV12-3 or TRBV12-4 to TRBJ2-7; no clear D. This CDR3 comprises 13 residues. Trimming pared 1 base from V and 3 bases from J, leaving 7 bases between. The CDR3 here is CASSLEEDYEQYF. CDR3 nucleotide sequence: TGTGCCAGCAGTTTAGAGGAAGACTACGAGCAGTACTTC.

In its sample, this clone was seen a few times. The V gene is TRBV7-8, the J gene TRBJ2-7; 7 bases agree with TRBD2. Trimming took 2 bases from V and 3 from J; bases not matched to a gene: 7. The V gene's germline CDR1 is SGHVS and CDR2 FQNEAQ. The CDR3 sequence is 15 residues long. CDR3 sequence (DNA): TGTGCCAGCAGCTTATTCGTCTGGACTAGCTACGAGCAGTACTTC. Its translation: CASSLFVWTSYEQYF.

The chain carries TRBV30 and TRBJ1-4; tentatively, D is TRBD1 (5 bases). Germline assignment: CDR1 GTSNPN and CDR2 SVGIG (reference sequence). The CDR3 totals 13 residues. Trimming left V 3 bases short and J 8 bases short, with 13 bases between. As DNA, the CDR3 is TGTGCCTGGAGCCAGGGTTTAGGGGAAAAACTGTTTTTT. Amino acid sequence: CAWSQGLGEKLFF.

The table lists this clone with a count of one. V usage is TRBV14 and J usage is TRBJ2-7, with TRBD1 identical over 8 bases. The CDR3 runs to 15 residues. Germline V lookup: CDR1 SGHDN, CDR2 FVKESK. With 1 base clipped from V and 1 base from J, the junction kept 3 bases outside the gene matches. The CDR3 DNA follows: TGTGCCAGCAGCCAAGGGTGGACAGGGTCCTACGAGCAGTACTTC. Translating it yields CASSQGWTGSYEQYF.

The chain recombines TRBV19 with TRBJ2-7, with D possibly matching TRBD2 (7 bases). The CDR3 sequence is 14 residues long. Germline V gene sequence: CDR1 LNHDA, CDR2 SQIVND (reference sequence). Trimming pared 3 bases from V and 5 bases from J, leaving 14 bases between. CDR3 DNA sequence: TGTGCCAGTAGTATGGGGGGGCTTAAGGACGAGCAGTACTTC. It yields the protein CASSMGGLKDEQYF.

J is TRBJ1-4 and V is TRBV5-1, with TRBD1 matching over 9 bases. This CDR3 is built from 15 residues. J gave up 2 bases and V 1 base, and 0 bases lay outside the gene matches. The V gene's germline CDR1 is SGHRS and CDR2 YFSETQ. The CDR3 sequence: CASSLTGGTNEKLFF. DNA of the CDR3: TGCGCCAGCAGCTTGACAGGGGGCACTAATGAAAAACTGTTTTTT.

CDR3 DNA: TGTGCCAGCAGAAGAACAGGGAAATTGAACACTGAAGCTTTCTTT. Protein sequence: CASRRTGKLNTEAFF. This rearrangement joins TRBV25-1 to TRBJ1-1; maybe TRBD1 (6 bases). Trimming removed 6 bases from V and 0 bases from J, with 14 bases in between. The CDR3 extends over 15 amino acids. The V gene's germline CDR1 is MGHDK and CDR2 SYGVNS.

V is TRBV5-6 and J is TRBJ2-7; 7 bases match TRBD2. The CDR3 contains 15 residues. CDR1 SGHDT and CDR2 YYEEEE come from the germline V gene. With 6 bases clipped from V and 4 bases from J, the junction kept 13 bases outside the gene matches. The CDR3 DNA reads TGTGCCAGCATCGAGTGGGGGGGAGTCCCTTACGAGCAGTACTTC. As protein: CASIEWGGVPYEQYF.

The chain combines TRBV21-1 with TRBJ2-2; TRBD2, as called in the table, went unchecked against the DNA. TRBV21-1 is a pseudogene. The CDR3 contains 16 residues. The CDR3 DNA sequence: TGTGCCAGCAGCACCAGACTAGAACTAGCCCCCGGGGAGCTGTTTTTT. Encoded protein: CASSTRLELAPGELFF.

CDR3 amino acids: CASRQPYGYTF. The CDR3, as DNA: TGTGCCAGCAGACAACCCTATGGCTACACCTTC. The V call is TRBV6-6, the J call TRBJ1-2, with no clear D. There are 11 residues in the CDR3. The V and J ends lost 6 bases and 4 bases respectively, with 6 bases between them. Germline V gives CDR1 MNHNY, CDR2 SVGAGI (reference sequence).

The V and J genes are TRBV9 and TRBJ1-1; D is perhaps TRBD1 (6 bases). CDR1 and CDR2 from the germline V gene are SGDLS and YYNGEE. Trimming stripped 4 bases from V and 4 bases from J, with 20 bases between. The CDR3 extends over 16 amino acids. The CDR3 is CASSPLGGGQSTEAFF. CDR3 DNA: TGTGCCAGCAGCCCCCTTGGAGGAGGACAGTCCACTGAAGCTTTCTTT.

The rearrangement links TRBV5-6 to TRBJ1-4; D is possibly TRBD1 (5 bases). Germline CDR1 is SGHDT and CDR2 is YYEEEE. Deletions cut 4 bases from V and 4 bases from J, with 11 bases between. The CDR3 runs 14 residues. CDR3 in amino acids: CASSTGTDNEKLFF. The CDR3, as DNA: TGTGCCAGCAGCACCGGGACGGATAATGAAAAACTGTTTTTT.

The chain has TRBV14 and TRBJ2-3; D is unclear. Trimming cost V 5 bases and J 4 bases, with 10 bases left between them. CDR3 length equals 13 residues. Germline assignment: CDR1 SGHDN and CDR2 FVKESK. The CDR3 is CASSSHGADTQYF. The CDR3 coding sequence is TGTGCCAGCAGCTCTCACGGTGCAGATACGCAGTATTTT. Filled out from reference TRBV14 and TRBJ2-3, the complete variable domain reads EAGVTQFPSHSVIEKGQTVTLRCDPISGHDNLYWYRRVMGKEIKFLLHFVKESKQDESGMPNNRFLAERTGGTYSTLKVQPAELEDSGVYFCASSSHGADTQYFGPGTRLTVL.